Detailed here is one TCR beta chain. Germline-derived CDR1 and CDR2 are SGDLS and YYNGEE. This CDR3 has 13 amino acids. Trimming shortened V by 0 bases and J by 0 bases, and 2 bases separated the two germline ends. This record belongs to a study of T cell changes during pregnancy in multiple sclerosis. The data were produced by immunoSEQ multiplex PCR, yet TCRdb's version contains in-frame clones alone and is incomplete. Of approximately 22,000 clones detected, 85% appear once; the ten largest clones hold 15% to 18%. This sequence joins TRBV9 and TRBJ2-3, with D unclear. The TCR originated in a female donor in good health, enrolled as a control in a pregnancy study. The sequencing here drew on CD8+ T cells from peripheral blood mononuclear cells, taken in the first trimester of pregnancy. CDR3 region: CASSVVSTDTQYF. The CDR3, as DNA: TGTGCCAGCAGCGTAGTAAGCACAGATACGCAGTATTTT. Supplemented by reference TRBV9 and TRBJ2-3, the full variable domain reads DSGVTQTPKHLITATGQRVTLRCSPRSGDLSVYWYQQSLDQGLQFLIQYYNGEERAKGNILERFSAQQFPDLHSELNLSSLELGDSALYFCASSVVSTDTQYFGPGTRLTVL.